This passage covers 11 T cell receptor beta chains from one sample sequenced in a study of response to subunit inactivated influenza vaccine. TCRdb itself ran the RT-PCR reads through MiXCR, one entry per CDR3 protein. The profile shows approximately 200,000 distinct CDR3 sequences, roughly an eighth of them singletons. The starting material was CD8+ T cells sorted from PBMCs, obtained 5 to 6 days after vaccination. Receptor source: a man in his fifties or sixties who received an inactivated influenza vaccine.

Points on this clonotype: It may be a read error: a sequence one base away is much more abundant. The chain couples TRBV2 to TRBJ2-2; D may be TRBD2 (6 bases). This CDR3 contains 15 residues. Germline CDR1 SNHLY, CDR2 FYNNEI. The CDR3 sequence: CAISEWGGDTGELFF. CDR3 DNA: TGTGCCATCAGTGAATGGGGAGGAGACACCGGGGAGCTGTTTTTT.

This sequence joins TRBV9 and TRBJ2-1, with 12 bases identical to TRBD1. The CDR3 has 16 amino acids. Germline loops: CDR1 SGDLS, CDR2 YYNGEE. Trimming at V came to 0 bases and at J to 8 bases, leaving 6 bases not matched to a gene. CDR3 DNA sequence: TGTGCCAGCAGCGTAGCAGGGGGACAGGGGGCGCATGAGCAGTTCTTC. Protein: CASSVAGGQGAHEQFF.

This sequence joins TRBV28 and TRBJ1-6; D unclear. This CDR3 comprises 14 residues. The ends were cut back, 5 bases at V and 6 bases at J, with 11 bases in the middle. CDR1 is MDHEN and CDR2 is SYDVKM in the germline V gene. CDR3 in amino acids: CASSPQLGNSPLHF. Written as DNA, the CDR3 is TGTGCCAGCAGTCCACAATTGGGTAATTCACCCCTCCACTTT.

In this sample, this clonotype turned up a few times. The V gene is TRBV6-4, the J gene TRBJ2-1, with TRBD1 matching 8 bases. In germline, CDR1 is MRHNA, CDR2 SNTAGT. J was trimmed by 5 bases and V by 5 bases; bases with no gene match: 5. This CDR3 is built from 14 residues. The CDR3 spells CASSQGQGNNEQFF. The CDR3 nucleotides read TGTGCCAGCAGTCAAGGACAGGGAAACAATGAGCAGTTCTTC.

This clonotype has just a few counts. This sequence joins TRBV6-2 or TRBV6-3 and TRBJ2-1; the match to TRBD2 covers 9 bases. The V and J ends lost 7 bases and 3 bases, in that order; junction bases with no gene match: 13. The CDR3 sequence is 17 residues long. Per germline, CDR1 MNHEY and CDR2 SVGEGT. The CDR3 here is CASTRLGGGADYNEQFF. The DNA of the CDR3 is TGTGCCAGCACCCGACTGGGCGGGGGGGCGGACTACAATGAGCAGTTCTTC.

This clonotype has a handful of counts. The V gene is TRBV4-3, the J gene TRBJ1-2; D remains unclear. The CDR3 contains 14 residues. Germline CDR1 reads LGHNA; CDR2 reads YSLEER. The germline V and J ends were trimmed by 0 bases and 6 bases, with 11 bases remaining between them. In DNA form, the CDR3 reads TGCGCCAGCAGCCAAGATGGGTTCGGGGATGGCTACACCTTC. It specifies CASSQDGFGDGYTF.

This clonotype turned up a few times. The CDR3 region is CASTRGISSYEQYF. CDR3 DNA: TGTGCCAGCACTCGGGGAATTAGCTCCTACGAGCAGTACTTC. V and J are TRBV12-3 or TRBV12-4 and TRBJ2-7, with a weak D call TRBD2 (5 bases). The ends were cut back, 7 bases at V and 0 bases at J, with 13 bases in the middle. The CDR3 is made up of 14 amino acids.

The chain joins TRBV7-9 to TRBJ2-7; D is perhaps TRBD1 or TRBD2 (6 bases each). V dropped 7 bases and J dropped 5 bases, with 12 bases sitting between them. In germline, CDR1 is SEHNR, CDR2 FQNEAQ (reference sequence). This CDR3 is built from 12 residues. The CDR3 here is CASTRGLDEQYF. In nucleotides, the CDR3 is TGTGCCAGCACACGGGGGCTCGACGAGCAGTACTTC.

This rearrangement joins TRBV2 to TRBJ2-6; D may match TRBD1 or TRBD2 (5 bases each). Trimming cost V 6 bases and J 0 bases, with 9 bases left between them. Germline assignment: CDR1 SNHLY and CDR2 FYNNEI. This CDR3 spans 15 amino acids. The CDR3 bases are TGTGCCAGCAGGACAGCGGACTCTGGGGCCAACGTCCTGACTTTC. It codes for CASRTADSGANVLTF.

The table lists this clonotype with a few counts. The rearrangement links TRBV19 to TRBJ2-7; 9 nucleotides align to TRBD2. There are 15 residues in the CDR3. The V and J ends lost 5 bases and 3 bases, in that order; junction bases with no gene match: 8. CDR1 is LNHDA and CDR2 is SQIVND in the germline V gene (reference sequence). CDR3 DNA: TGTGCCAGTAGTGCCGCCCTAGCGGGAAACTACGAGCAGTACTTC. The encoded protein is CASSAALAGNYEQYF.

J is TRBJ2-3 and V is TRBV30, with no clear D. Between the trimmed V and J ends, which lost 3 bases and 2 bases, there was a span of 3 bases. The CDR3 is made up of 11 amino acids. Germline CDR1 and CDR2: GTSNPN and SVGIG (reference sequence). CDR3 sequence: CAWRITDTQYF. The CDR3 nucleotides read TGTGCCTGGAGAATCACAGATACGCAGTATTTT.